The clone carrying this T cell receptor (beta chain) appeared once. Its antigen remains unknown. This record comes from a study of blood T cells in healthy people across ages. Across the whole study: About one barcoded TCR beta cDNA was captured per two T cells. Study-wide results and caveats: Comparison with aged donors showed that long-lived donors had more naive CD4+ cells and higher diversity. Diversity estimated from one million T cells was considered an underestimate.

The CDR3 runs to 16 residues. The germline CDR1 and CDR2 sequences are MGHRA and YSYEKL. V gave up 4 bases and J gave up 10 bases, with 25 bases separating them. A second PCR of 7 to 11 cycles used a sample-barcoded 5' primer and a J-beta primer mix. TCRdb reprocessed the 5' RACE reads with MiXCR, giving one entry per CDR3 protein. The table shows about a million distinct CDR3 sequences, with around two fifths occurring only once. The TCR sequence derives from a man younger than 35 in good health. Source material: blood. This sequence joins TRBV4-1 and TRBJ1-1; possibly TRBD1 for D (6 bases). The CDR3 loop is CASSPTGSNYQATAFF. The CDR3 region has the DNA TGCGCCAGCAGCCCAACAGGGTCAAACTACCAGGCGACAGCTTTCTTT.